The entry below gives a single T cell receptor beta chain sequence along with its context. As yet, its antigen is unknown. Per germline, CDR1 SQVTM and CDR2 ANQGSEA. Trimming shortened V by 6 bases and J by 8 bases, and 37 bases separated the two germline ends. The CDR3 consists of 19 residues. This entry comes from a study of molecular identifiers for immune sequencing clone quantification. Study observations and caveats: Clone sizes that are highly expanded could be underestimated when identical TCR molecules share a barcode. Naive cells had under 1% of molecules in clones above 20 RNA copies, effectors over 99%.

Bulk libraries came from a prior protocol with listed TCR primers. TCRdb reprocessed the PCR reads with MiXCR, giving one entry per CDR3 protein. In the table there are about 630,000 distinct CDR3 sequences, about 25% of which are singletons. The chain joins TRBV29-1 to TRBJ1-1, with D tentatively TRBD1 (6 bases). The sequenced sample was naive CD8+ T cells from blood, with Jurkat cell RNA spiked in. Subset: FACS-sorted CD8+CD4-CCR7+CD45RA+ naive T cells. The receptor was derived from a human donor in good health. Some libraries in this study had Jurkat cell RNA spiked in. In nucleotides, the CDR3 is TGCAGCGTCAAACCGGGACCCCACACGACGAGAGCTGGGGGCACCGAAGCTTTCTTT. This encodes CSVKPGPHTTRAGGTEAFF.